The clone carrying this TCR beta chain has only a few counts. Its target is unknown. This entry belongs to a study of beta chain features in type 1 diabetes. Study-wide results and caveats: Shorter TCRB CDR3s, moderately but significantly so, marked every one of the four CD4+ subsets in Type 1 diabetes patients. Naive, central memory and Treg TCRB repertoires appeared more alike in patients than in healthy donors.

Central memory, naive, regulatory and stem cell-like memory CD4+ cells were sorted by CD45RO/CCR7/CD25/CD127/CD95/CD27. Isolated RNA was reverse transcribed in full, so expressed TCRB transcripts were sequenced. Naive, central memory and regulatory T cell samples averaged about 3.57 million reads. Sequencing used immunoSEQ multiplex PCR; TCRdb keeps in-frame clones, though not all of them. The sample holds about 180,000 clones, around 8% seen once. CDR1 and CDR2 from the germline V gene are SQVTM and ANQGSEA. The CDR3 extends over 14 amino acids. The ends lost 5 bases at V and 11 bases at J; junction bases unmatched: 13.

The clonotype comes from a woman between 35 and 50 years old with type 1 diabetes. The sample consisted of central memory CD4+ T cells from blood. The chain carries TRBV29-1 and TRBJ2-5; 11 positions match TRBD2. CDR3 region: CSVQTSGISSEQYF. In DNA, the CDR3 is TGCAGCGTTCAGACTAGCGGGATTTCGAGTGAGCAGTACTTC.